The 20 T cell receptor beta chains listed next were all sequenced from one sample in a study of T-cell reconstitution after alpha-beta-depleted transplantation in children. Preparation of the TCRbeta library used unique molecular identifiers. TCRdb analysed the PCR reads with MiXCR anew, one entry per CDR3 protein. The sample carries about 500,000 distinct CDR3 sequences, 30% to 35% recorded once. The starting material was PBMCs from the stem cell graft donor, obtained from the stem cell graft. These receptors all come from a human donor who donated a stem cell graft to a child with aplastic anemia.

The chain is built from TRBV14 and TRBJ1-4, with 8 nucleotides matching TRBD1. Germline-derived CDR1 and CDR2 are SGHDN and FVKESK. After removal of 4 bases from V and 0 bases from J, the junction contained 7 bases not matched to a gene. The CDR3 is 17 residues long. The CDR3 DNA is TGTGCCAGCAGCCGCGAACGGGGACAGGCAACTAATGAAAAACTGTTTTTT. The encoded protein is CASSRERGQATNEKLFF.

The V call is TRBV12-3 or TRBV12-4, the J call TRBJ1-5, with D uncertain. This CDR3 region has 14 residues. V shed 4 bases and J shed 0 bases, with 7 bases lying between them. The DNA for the CDR3 is TGTGCCAGCAGTTCCAGCCTTAGCAATCAGCCCCAGCATTTT. Encoded protein: CASSSSLSNQPQHF.

This clonotype came up a few times. Here the CDR3 reads CASSLVGGYGEQFF. The DNA of the CDR3 is TGTGCCAGCAGTTTGGTGGGAGGGTACGGTGAGCAGTTCTTC. J is TRBJ2-1 and V is TRBV27, with 7 bases that match TRBD2. The J segment lost 9 bases and the V segment lost 3 bases, leaving 8 bases of the junction unmatched. CDR1 MNHEY and CDR2 SMNVEV come from the germline V gene (reference sequence). The CDR3 covers 14 residues.

This chain uses TRBV20-1 with TRBJ1-5; D remains unclear. Germline V CDR1 and CDR2: DFQATT, SNEGSKA (reference sequence). This CDR3 region has 13 residues. V lost 3 bases and J lost 5, with 11 bases in between. CDR3 nucleotide sequence: TGCAGTGCTAGGTTACATGGTGATCAGCCCCAGCATTTT. Its translation: CSARLHGDQPQHF.

The V call is TRBV29-1, the J call TRBJ1-1; perhaps TRBD1 as D (6 bases). CDR1 and CDR2 from the germline V gene are SQVTM and ANQGSEA. Trimming removed 5 bases at V and 2 bases at J, with 15 bases between. The CDR3 runs 14 residues. The CDR3 sequence: CSVRRGGLNTEAFF. CDR3 in DNA: TGCAGCGTTCGCAGGGGAGGGTTAAACACTGAAGCTTTCTTT.

This clonotype was detected only a few times. The chain employs TRBV28 and TRBJ1-5; D gene unclear. Trimming pared 6 bases from V and 4 bases from J, leaving 16 bases between. There are 15 residues in the CDR3. Germline-derived CDR1 and CDR2 are MDHEN and SYDVKM. Here the CDR3 DNA reads TGTGCCAGCAGGGCCCGTGAGTTTGGGAATCAGCCCCAGCATTTT. As protein: CASRAREFGNQPQHF. Full variable domain (remainder filled in from reference TRBV28 and TRBJ1-5): DVKVTQSSRYLVKRTGEKVFLECVQDMDHENMFWYRQDPGLGLRLIYFSYDVKMKEKGDIPEGYSVSREKKERFSLILESASTNQTSMYLCASRAREFGNQPQHFGDGTRLSIL.

The chain has TRBV29-1 and TRBJ1-3; D gene uncertain. The V gene's germline CDR1 is SQVTM and CDR2 ANQGSEA. This CDR3 is built from 13 residues. V lost 3 bases and J lost 2, with 8 bases in between. The DNA for the CDR3 is TGCAGCGTTGATTCTGAGGCTGGAAACACCATATATTTT. Its protein product is CSVDSEAGNTIYF.

This chain uses TRBV27 with TRBJ2-7; 7 bases line up with TRBD1. J lost 3 bases, V lost 6 bases, and 14 bases had no gene match. Germline CDR1 MNHEY, CDR2 SMNVEV (reference sequence). This CDR3 has 16 amino acids. The CDR3 loop reads CASSPTGTDNLYEQYF. The CDR3 nucleotides read TGTGCCAGCAGCCCAACGGGGACAGATAATCTCTACGAGCAGTACTTC.

Only a few counts were recorded for this clonotype. The genes are TRBV20-1 and TRBJ1-3; 9 nucleotides agree with TRBD1. The germline gives CDR1 DFQATT, CDR2 SNEGSKA (reference sequence). CDR3 size: 15 residues. Germline trimming cut 4 bases from V and 0 bases from J; bases unmatched to any gene: 4. CDR3 sequence (DNA): TGCAGTGCTACGGACAGGGGAGGCTCTGGAAACACCATATATTTT. It encodes CSATDRGGSGNTIYF.

CDR3 sequence reads: CASSWGPDNEQFF. CDR3 nucleotide sequence: TGTGCCAGCAGCTGGGGACCGGACAATGAGCAGTTCTTC. The chain combines TRBV7-2 with TRBJ2-1; D is perhaps TRBD1 or TRBD2 (5 bases each). Germline V lookup: CDR1 SGHTA, CDR2 FQGNSA. This CDR3 has 13 residues. V dropped 4 bases and J dropped 5 bases, with 9 bases sitting between them. Variable domain in full (rest from reference TRBV7-2 and TRBJ2-1): GAGVSQSPSNKVTEKGKDVELRCDPISGHTALYWYRQSLGQGLEFLIYFQGNSAPDKSGLPSDRFSAERTGGSVSTLTIQRTQQEDSAVYLCASSWGPDNEQFFGPGTRLTVL.

The chain couples TRBV5-1 to TRBJ2-3, with a weak D call TRBD2 (5 bases). The CDR3 consists of 14 residues. Between the trimmed V and J ends, which lost 4 bases and 3 bases, there was a span of 12 bases. CDR1 and CDR2 from the germline V gene are SGHRS and YFSETQ. CDR3 amino acids: CASSGESWTDTQYF. The CDR3 nucleotides are TGCGCCAGCAGCGGGGAGTCTTGGACAGATACGCAGTATTTT.

The sample holds many counts of this clonotype. The chain combines TRBV18 with TRBJ2-1; D is unclear. The germline V gene encodes CDR1 KGHSH and CDR2 LQKENI. CDR3 length: 14 amino acids. Deletions cut 4 bases from V and 0 bases from J, with 7 bases between. CDR3 sequence reads: CASSLVGSYNEQFF. The CDR3 DNA reads as TGTGCCAGCTCACTAGTGGGCTCCTACAATGAGCAGTTCTTC.

The chain carries TRBV7-2 and TRBJ1-5; no firm D call. The CDR3 sequence is 12 residues long. Looked up from germline, CDR1 is SGHTA and CDR2 is FQGNSA. V was trimmed by 2 bases and J by 5 bases, leaving 4 bases between them. The DNA for the CDR3 is TGTGCCAGCAGCTTACCGTATCAGCCCCAGCATTTT. This translates into CASSLPYQPQHF.

This clonotype was seen more than once but under ten times. This chain joins TRBV7-2 and TRBJ1-1; D is uncertain. V was cut by 5 bases and J by 0 bases, with 7 bases left in between. The germline V gene encodes CDR1 SGHTA and CDR2 FQGNSA. The CDR3 runs 13 residues. For the CDR3, the DNA is TGTGCCAGCAGCATCATGATGAACACTGAAGCTTTCTTT. Amino acids: CASSIMMNTEAFF.

This clonotype was observed a handful of times. The chain employs TRBV6-5 and TRBJ2-2, with D hard to call. CDR1 MNHEY and CDR2 SVGAGI come from the germline V gene. Trimming pared 1 base from V and 5 bases from J, leaving 8 bases between. CDR3 length: 14 residues. This chain's CDR3 is CASSYLSQTGELFF. The CDR3 nucleotides are TGTGCCAGCAGTTACTTATCGCAAACCGGGGAGCTGTTTTTT.

The chain employs TRBV5-1 and TRBJ2-3, with TRBD2 identical over 9 bases. CDR3 length: 15 residues. The germline V gene has CDR1 SGHRS and CDR2 YFSETQ. After removal of 6 bases from V and 1 base from J, the junction contained 6 bases not matched to a gene. CDR3: CASKEGGRGTDTQYF. CDR3 sequence (DNA): TGCGCCAGCAAAGAAGGCGGGAGGGGCACAGATACGCAGTATTTT.

J is TRBJ2-1 and V is TRBV9; 7 bases are shared with TRBD2. From germline, CDR1 is SGDLS and CDR2 YYNGEE. J was trimmed by 1 base and V by 2 bases; bases with no gene match: 3. This CDR3 comprises 15 residues. In DNA form, the CDR3 reads TGTGCCAGCAGCGTCAGCGGGAAGTCCTACAATGAGCAGTTCTTC. This codes for CASSVSGKSYNEQFF.

This clonotype was detected only a few times. The J gene is TRBJ2-3, the V gene TRBV20-1; 8 bases match TRBD2. The junction had 0 bases not matched to a gene; V was cut back by 1 base and J by 0 bases. This CDR3 has 14 residues. Germline V gene lookup returns CDR1 DFQATT and CDR2 SNEGSKA (reference sequence). CDR3 nucleotide sequence: TGCAGTGCTAGAGTAGCGGGAAGCACAGATACGCAGTATTTT. It yields the protein CSARVAGSTDTQYF.

This clonotype was detected a few times. The chain has TRBV5-1 and TRBJ2-7, with a tentative D call TRBD2 (6 bases). CDR1 and CDR2 from the germline V gene are SGHRS and YFSETQ. This CDR3 comprises 16 residues. V lost 3 bases to trimming and J lost 7 bases, with 23 bases between them. CDR3 DNA: TGCGCCAGCAGCTCGACGCCCGGGACCCAGGCGGGAGAGCAGTACTTC. This encodes CASSSTPGTQAGEQYF.

The chain recombines TRBV28 with TRBJ1-1; D uncertain. Germline CDR1 is MDHEN and CDR2 is SYDVKM. V was trimmed by 6 bases and J by 5 bases, leaving 13 bases between them. CDR3 length: 13 amino acids. The CDR3 DNA follows: TGTGCCAGCAGCCCTGTAATATTGACTGAAGCTTTCTTT. Its translation: CASSPVILTEAFF.